This T cell receptor (beta chain) was obtained from a study of T cells in women clearing cervical HPV infection. At the level of the study: Case blood drawn at lesion detection; control blood after infection cleared.

Libraries were prepared by immunoSEQ multiplex PCR; TCRdb keeps only in-frame clonotypes and omits some of them. The sample holds 15,000 or so clones. The CDR3 runs to 13 residues. Germline-derived CDR1 and CDR2 are SGHRS and YFSETQ. As to this clone: The CDR3 end is not reached by the read, which stops 3 residues before it; the germline J gene fills it in.

Cervical HPV DNA detected by MY09/MY11 PCR, typed by dot-blot. V is TRBV5-1 and J is TRBJ2-3; D might be TRBD1 (6 bases). Sequenced material: blood buffy coat. This sequence originates from a woman aged 18 to 75 with a cervical HPV16 infection that either progressed to CIN3+ or cleared (not recorded which). Incomplete CDR3 DNA: TGCGCCAGCAGCCTGAATAGGGGGTCGACG. Protein product: CASSLNRGST. The CDR3 in its entirety is CASSLNRGSTQYF.